The 2 T cell receptor beta chains reported below all come from one sample, sequenced in a study of blood T cell repertoires in COVID-19. Assay used: immunoSEQ multiplex PCR; TCRdb lists only in-frame clones, some missing. The sample yields 55,000 or so clones, 85% seen once. The specimen was peripheral blood. These receptors originate from a human donor in a cohort sampled during active COVID-19.

J is TRBJ2-7 and V is TRBV7-6, with TRBD2 matching 10 bases. Germline trimming cut 2 bases from V and 4 bases from J; bases unmatched to any gene: 5. The V gene's germline CDR1 is SGHVS and CDR2 FNYEAQ. This CDR3 is 15 amino acids long. The CDR3 coding sequence is TGTGCCAGCAGCTTATCGCCTAGCGGGAGTTACGAGCAGTACTTC. Its translation is CASSLSPSGSYEQYF.

This chain uses TRBV4-1 with TRBJ2-2; D is unclear. The CDR3 has 13 amino acids. Trimming took 4 bases from V and 5 from J, leaving 8 bases between them. CDR1 and CDR2 (germline): MGHRA, YSYEKL. The CDR3 sequence is CASSPRRTGELFF. The CDR3 DNA reads as TGCGCCAGCAGCCCGAGGCGGACCGGGGAGCTGTTTTTT.